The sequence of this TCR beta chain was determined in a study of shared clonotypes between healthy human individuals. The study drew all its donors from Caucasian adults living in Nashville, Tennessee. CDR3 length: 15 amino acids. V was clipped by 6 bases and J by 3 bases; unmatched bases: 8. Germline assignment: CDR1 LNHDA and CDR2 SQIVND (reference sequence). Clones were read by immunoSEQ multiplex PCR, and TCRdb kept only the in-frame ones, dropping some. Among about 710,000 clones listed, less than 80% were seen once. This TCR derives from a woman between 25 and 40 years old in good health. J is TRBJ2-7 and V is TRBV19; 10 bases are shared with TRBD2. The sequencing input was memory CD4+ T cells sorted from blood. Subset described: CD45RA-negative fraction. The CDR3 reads CASSPLAGVIYEQYF. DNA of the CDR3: TGTGCCAGTAGCCCCCTAGCGGGAGTTATCTACGAGCAGTACTTC.